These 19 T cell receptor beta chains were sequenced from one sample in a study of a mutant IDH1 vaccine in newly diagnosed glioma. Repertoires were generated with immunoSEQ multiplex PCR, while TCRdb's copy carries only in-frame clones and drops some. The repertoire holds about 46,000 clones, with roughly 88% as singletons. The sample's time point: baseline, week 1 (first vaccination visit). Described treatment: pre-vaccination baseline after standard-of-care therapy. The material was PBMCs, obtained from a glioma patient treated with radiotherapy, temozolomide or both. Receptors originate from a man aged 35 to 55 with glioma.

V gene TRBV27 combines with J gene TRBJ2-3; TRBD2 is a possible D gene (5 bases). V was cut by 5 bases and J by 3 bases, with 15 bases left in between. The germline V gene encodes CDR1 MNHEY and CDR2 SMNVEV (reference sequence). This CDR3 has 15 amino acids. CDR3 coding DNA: TGTGCCAGCAGTAACATCCGAGGGTTTACAGATACGCAGTATTTT. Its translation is CASSNIRGFTDTQYF.

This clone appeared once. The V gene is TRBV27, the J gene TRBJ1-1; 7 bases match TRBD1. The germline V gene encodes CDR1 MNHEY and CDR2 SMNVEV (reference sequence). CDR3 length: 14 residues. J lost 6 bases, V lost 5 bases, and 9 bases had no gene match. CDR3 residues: CASSDTGVDAEAFF. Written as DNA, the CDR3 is TGTGCCAGCAGTGATACAGGGGTAGATGCTGAAGCTTTCTTT.

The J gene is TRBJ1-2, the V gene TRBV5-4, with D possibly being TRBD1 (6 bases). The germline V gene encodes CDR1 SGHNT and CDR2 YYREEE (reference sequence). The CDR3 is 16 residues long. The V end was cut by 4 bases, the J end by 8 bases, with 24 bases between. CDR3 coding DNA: TGTGCCAGCAGCGGCTCCCCGGGGGGCAGGGACGGAGGCTACACCTTC. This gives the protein CASSGSPGGRDGGYTF.

CDR3 nucleotides: TGTGCCAGCAGTTTAGGCGGTAGCTCCTACGAGCAGTACTTC. It specifies CASSLGGSSYEQYF. V gene TRBV27 combines with J gene TRBJ2-7; D is ambiguous. The ends were cut back, 2 bases at V and 0 bases at J, with 8 bases in the middle. The CDR3 is made up of 14 amino acids. The germline CDR1 and CDR2 sequences are MNHEY and SMNVEV (reference sequence).

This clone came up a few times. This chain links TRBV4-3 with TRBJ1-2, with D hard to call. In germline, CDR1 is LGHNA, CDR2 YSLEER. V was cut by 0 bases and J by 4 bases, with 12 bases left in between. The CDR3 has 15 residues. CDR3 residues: CASSQDWRKAYGYTF. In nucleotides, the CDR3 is TGCGCCAGCAGCCAAGATTGGCGGAAGGCCTATGGCTACACCTTC.

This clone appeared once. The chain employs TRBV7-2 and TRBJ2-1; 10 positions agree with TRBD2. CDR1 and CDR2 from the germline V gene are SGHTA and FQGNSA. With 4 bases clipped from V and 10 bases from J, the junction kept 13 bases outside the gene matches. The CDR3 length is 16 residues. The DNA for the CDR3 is TGTGCCAGCAGCTCAAGGGTGGCTAGCGGGAGCCGGGAGCAGTTCTTC. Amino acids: CASSSRVASGSREQFF.

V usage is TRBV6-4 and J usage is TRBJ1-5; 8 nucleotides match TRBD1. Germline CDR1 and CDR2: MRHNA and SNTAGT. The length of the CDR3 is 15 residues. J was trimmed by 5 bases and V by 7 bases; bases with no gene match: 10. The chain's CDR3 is CASKTGTGDDQPQHF. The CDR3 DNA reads TGTGCCAGCAAAACCGGGACAGGAGACGATCAGCCCCAGCATTTT.

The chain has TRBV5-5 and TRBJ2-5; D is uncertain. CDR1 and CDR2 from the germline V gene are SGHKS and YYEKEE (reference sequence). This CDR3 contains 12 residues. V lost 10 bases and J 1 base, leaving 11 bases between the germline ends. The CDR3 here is CASLALQETQYF. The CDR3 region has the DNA TGTGCCTCATTAGCCCTCCAAGAGACCCAGTACTTC. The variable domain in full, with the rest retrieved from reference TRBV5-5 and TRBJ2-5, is DAGVTQSPTHLIKTRGQQVTLRCSPISGHKSVSWYQQVLGQGPQFIFQYYEKEERGRGNFPDRFSARQFPNYSSELNVNALLLGDSALYLCASLALQETQYFGPGTRLLVL.

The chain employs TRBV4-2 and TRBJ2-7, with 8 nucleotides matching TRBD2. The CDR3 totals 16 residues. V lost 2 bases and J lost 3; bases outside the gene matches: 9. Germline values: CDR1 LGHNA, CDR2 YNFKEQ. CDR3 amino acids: CASSQSGLAGFYEQYF. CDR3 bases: TGTGCCAGCAGCCAAAGCGGGCTAGCGGGTTTCTACGAGCAGTACTTC.

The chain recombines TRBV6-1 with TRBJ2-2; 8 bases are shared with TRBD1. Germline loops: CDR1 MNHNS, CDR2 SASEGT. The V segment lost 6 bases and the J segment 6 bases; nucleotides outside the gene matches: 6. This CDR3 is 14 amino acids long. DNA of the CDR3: TGTGCCAGCAGCGTGGACAGGGTCGCCGGGGAGCTGTTTTTT. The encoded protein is CASSVDRVAGELFF.

This chain's CDR3 is CASSYLLTGGSEKLFF. As DNA, the CDR3 is TGTGCCAGCAGTTACTTGTTAACAGGGGGCAGTGAAAAACTGTTTTTT. The rearrangement joins TRBV6-5 to TRBJ1-4, with 9 bases fitting TRBD1. Per germline, CDR1 MNHEY and CDR2 SVGAGI. V was clipped by 1 base and J by 7 bases; unmatched bases: 7. CDR3 size: 16 residues.

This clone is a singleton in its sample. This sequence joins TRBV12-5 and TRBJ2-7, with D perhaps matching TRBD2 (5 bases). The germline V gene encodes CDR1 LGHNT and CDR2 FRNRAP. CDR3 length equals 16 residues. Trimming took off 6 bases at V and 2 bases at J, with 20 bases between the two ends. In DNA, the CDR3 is TGTGCTAGTGGCCGGTATGACGGACTTCTTACCTACGAGCAGTACTTC. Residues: CASGRYDGLLTYEQYF.

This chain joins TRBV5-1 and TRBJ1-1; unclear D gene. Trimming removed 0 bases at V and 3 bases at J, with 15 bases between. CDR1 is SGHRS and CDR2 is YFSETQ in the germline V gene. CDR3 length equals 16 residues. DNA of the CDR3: TGCGCCAGCAGCTTGGAAGAGATGGAGGAAGACACTGAAGCTTTCTTT. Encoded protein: CASSLEEMEEDTEAFF. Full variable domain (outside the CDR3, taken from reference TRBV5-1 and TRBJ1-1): KAGVTQTPRYLIKTRGQQVTLSCSPISGHRSVSWYQQTPGQGLQFLFEYFSETQRNKGNFPGRFSGRQFSNSRSEMNVSTLELGDSALYLCASSLEEMEEDTEAFFGQGTRLTVV.

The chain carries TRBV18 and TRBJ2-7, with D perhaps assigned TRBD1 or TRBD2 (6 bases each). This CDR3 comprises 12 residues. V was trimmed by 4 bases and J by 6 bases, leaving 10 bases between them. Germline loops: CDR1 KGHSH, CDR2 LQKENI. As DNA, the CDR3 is TGTGCCAGCTCACAACAGGGAGGCGAGCAGTACTTC. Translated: CASSQQGGEQYF. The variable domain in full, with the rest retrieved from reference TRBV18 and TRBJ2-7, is NAGVMQNPRHLVRRRGQEARLRCSPMKGHSHVYWYRQLPEEGLKFMVYLQKENIIDESGMPKERFSAEFPKEGPSILRIQQVVRGDSAAYFCASSQQGGEQYFGPGTRLTVT.

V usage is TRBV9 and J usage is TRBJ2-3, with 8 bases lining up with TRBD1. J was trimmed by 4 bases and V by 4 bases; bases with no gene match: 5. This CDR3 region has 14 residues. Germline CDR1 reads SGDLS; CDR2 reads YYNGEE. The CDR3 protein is CASSLQGGADTQYF. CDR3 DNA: TGTGCCAGCAGCTTACAGGGGGGTGCAGATACGCAGTATTTT.

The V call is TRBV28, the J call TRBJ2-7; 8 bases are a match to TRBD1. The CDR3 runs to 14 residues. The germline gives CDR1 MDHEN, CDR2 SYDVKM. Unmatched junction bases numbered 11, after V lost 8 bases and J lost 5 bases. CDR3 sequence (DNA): TGTGCCAGCCACACGACAGGGGTTGTCCACGAGCAGTACTTC. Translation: CASHTTGVVHEQYF.

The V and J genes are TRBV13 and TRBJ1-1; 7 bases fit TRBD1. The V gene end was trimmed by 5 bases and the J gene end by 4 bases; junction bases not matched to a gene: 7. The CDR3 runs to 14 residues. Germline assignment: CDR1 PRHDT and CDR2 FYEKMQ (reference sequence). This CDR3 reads CASSARQGFTEAFF. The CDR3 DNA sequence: TGTGCCAGCAGCGCCCGACAGGGCTTCACTGAAGCTTTCTTT.

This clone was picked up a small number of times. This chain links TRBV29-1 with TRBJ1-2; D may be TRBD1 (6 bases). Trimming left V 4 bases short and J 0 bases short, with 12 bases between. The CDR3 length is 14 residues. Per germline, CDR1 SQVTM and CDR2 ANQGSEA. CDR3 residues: CSVALTGSNYGYTF. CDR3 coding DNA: TGCAGCGTTGCCTTGACAGGCTCTAACTATGGCTACACCTTC.

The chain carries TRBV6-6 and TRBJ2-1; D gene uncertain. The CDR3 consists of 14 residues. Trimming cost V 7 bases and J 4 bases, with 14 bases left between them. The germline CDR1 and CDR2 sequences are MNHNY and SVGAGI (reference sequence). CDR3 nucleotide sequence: TGTGCCAGCACCCAAGGCGGCGGATACAATGAGCAGTTCTTC. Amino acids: CASTQGGGYNEQFF.